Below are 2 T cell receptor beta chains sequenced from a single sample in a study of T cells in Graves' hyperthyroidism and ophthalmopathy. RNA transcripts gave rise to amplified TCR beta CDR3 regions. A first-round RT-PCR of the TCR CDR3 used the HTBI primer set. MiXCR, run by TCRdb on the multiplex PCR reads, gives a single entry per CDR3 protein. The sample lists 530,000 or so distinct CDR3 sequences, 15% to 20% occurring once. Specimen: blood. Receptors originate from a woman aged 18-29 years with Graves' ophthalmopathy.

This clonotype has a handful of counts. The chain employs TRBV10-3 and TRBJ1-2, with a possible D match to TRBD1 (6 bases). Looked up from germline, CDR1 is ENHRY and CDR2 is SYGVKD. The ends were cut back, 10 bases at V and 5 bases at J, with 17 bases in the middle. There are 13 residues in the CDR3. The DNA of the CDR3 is TGTGCCACCTTAACCGGGACAAGTTATGGCTACACCTTC. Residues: CATLTGTSYGYTF.

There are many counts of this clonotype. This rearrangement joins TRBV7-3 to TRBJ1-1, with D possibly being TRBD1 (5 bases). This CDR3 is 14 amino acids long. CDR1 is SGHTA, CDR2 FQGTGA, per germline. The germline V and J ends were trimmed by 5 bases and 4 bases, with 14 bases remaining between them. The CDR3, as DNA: TGTGCCAGCAGCCCCTCGGTGGGGACCACTGAAGCTTTCTTT. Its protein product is CASSPSVGTTEAFF.